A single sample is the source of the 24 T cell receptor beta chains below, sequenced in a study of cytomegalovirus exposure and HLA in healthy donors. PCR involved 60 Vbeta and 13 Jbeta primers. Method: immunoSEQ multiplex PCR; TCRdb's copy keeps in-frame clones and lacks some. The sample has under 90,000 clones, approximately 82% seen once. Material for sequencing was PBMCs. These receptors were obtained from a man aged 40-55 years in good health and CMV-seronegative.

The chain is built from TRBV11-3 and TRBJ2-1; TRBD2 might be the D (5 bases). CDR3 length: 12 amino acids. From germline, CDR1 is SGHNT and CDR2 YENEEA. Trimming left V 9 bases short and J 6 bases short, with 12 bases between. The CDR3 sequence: CASSTRGNEQFF. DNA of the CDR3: TGTGCCAGTTCAACTAGAGGCAATGAGCAGTTCTTC. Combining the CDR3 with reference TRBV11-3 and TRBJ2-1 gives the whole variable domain EAGVVQSPRYKIIEKKQPVAFWCNPISGHNTLYWYLQNLGQGPELLIRYENEEAVDDSQLPKDRFSAERLKGVDSTLKIQPAELGDSAVYLCASSTRGNEQFFGPGTRLTVL.

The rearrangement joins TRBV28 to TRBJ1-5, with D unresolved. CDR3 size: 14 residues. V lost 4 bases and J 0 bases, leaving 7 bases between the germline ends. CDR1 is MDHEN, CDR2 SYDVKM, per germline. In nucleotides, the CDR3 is TGTGCCAGCAGTTCGGTATATAGCAATCAGCCCCAGCATTTT. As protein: CASSSVYSNQPQHF.

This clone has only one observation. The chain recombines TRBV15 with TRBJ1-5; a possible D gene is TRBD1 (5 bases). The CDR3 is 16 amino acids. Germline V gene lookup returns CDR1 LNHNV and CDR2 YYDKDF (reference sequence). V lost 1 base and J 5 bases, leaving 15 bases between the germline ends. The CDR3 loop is CATSRAGPGRYQPQHF. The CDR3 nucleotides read TGTGCCACCAGCAGAGCCGGACCAGGGCGTTATCAGCCCCAGCATTTT. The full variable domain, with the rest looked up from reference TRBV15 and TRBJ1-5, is DAMVIQNPRYQVTQFGKPVTLSCSQTLNHNVMYWYQQKSSQAPKLLFHYYDKDFNNEADTPDNFQSRRPNTSFCFLDIRSPGLGDTAMYLCATSRAGPGRYQPQHFGDGTRLSIL.

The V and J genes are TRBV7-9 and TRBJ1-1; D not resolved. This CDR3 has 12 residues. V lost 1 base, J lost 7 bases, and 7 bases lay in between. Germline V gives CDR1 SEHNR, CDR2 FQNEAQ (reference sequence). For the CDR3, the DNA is TGTGCCAGCAGCTTAGGTCCCCTTGAAGCTTTCTTT. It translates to CASSLGPLEAFF.

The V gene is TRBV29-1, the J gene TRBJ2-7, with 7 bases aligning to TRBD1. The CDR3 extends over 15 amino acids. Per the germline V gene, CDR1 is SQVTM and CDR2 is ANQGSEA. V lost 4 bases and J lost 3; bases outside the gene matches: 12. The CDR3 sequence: CSVGSTGEMVYEQYF. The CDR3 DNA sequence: TGCAGCGTTGGGTCCACAGGGGAGATGGTCTACGAGCAGTACTTC.

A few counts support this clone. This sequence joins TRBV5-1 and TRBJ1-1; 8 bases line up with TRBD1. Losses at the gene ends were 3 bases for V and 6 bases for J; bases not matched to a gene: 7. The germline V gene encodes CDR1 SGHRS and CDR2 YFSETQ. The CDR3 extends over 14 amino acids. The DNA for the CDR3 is TGCGCCAGCAGCTCCGGACAGGGCAACCCTGAAGCTTTCTTT. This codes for CASSSGQGNPEAFF.

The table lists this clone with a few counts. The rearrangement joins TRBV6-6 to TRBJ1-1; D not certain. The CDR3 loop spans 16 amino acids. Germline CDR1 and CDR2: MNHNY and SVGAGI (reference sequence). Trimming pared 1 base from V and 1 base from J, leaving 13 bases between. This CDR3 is CASSYFPERENTEAFF. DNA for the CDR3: TGTGCCAGCAGTTACTTCCCAGAGCGCGAGAACACTGAAGCTTTCTTT.

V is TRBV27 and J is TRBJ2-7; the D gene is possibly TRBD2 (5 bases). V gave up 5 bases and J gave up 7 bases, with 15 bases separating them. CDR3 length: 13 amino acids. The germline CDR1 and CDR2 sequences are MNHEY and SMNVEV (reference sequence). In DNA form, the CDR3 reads TGTGCCAGCAGTAACGGGCGGGTAGTAGAGCAGTACTTC. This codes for CASSNGRVVEQYF.

In nucleotides, the CDR3 is TGTGCCAGCAGCTTAGGGAAGACAGGGGTCGGTGGCTACACCTTC. Translated: CASSLGKTGVGGYTF. The chain is built from TRBV11-2 and TRBJ1-2; 8 bases agree with TRBD1. J was trimmed by 7 bases and V by 1 base; bases with no gene match: 8. Germline V gene lookup returns CDR1 SGHAT and CDR2 FQNNGV. CDR3 length: 15 amino acids.

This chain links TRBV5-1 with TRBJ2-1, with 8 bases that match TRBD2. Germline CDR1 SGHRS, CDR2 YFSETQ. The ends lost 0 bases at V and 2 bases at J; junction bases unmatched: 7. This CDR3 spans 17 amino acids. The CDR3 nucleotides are TGCGCCAGCAGCTTGGCAGATAGCGGGGTAACCTACAATGAGCAGTTCTTC. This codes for CASSLADSGVTYNEQFF. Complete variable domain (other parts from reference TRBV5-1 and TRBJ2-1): KAGVTQTPRYLIKTRGQQVTLSCSPISGHRSVSWYQQTPGQGLQFLFEYFSETQRNKGNFPGRFSGRQFSNSRSEMNVSTLELGDSALYLCASSLADSGVTYNEQFFGPGTRLTVL.

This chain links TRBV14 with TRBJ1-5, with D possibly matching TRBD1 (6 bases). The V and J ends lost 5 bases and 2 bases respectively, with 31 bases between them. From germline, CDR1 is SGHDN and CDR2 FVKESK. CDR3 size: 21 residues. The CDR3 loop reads CASSSCPGQKSSRGGNQPQHF. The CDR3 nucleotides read TGTGCCAGCAGCAGCTGCCCGGGACAAAAGTCATCCCGTGGGGGCAATCAGCCCCAGCATTTT.

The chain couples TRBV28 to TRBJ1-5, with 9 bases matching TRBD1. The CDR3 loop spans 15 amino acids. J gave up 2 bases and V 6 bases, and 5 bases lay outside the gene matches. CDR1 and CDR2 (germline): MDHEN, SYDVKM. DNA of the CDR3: TGTGCCAGCAGCCGGGACAGGGAGGGCAATCAGCCCCAGCATTTT. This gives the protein CASSRDREGNQPQHF.

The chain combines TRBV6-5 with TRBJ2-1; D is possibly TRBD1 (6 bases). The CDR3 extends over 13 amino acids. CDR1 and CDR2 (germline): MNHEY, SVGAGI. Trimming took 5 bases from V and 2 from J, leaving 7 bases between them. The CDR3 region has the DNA TGTGCCAGCAGTAAGGGGGCCTACAATGAGCAGTTCTTC. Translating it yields CASSKGAYNEQFF.

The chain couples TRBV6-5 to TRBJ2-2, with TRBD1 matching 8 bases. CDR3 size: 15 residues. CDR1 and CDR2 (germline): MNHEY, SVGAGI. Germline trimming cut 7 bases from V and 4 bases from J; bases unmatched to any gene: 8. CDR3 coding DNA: TGTGCCAGCACGCGGGGACAGGCGAGCACCGGGGAGCTGTTTTTT. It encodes CASTRGQASTGELFF.

The CDR3 region is CASSLRRQGNNQPQHF. DNA for the CDR3: TGTGCCAGCAGCTTGAGGCGGCAGGGGAACAATCAGCCCCAGCATTTT. The V call is TRBV5-6, the J call TRBJ1-5; the D gene is possibly TRBD1 (6 bases). V was pared by 1 base and J by 3 bases, with 14 bases between. Germline V gene lookup returns CDR1 SGHDT and CDR2 YYEEEE. There are 16 residues in the CDR3.

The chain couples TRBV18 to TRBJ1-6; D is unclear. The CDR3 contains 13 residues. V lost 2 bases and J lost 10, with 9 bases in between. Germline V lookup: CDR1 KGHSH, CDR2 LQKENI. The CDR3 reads CASSPGLSSPLHF. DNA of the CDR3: TGTGCCAGCTCACCAGGACTAAGCTCACCCCTCCACTTT.

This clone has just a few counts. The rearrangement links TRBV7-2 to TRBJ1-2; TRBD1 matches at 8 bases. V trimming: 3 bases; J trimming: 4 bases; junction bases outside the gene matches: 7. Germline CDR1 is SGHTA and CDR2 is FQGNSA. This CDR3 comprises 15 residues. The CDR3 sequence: CASSFKGQGSYGYTF. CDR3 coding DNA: TGTGCCAGCAGCTTCAAAGGACAGGGAAGCTATGGCTACACCTTC. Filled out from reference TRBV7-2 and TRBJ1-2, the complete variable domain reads GAGVSQSPSNKVTEKGKDVELRCDPISGHTALYWYRQSLGQGLEFLIYFQGNSAPDKSGLPSDRFSAERTGGSVSTLTIQRTQQEDSAVYLCASSFKGQGSYGYTFGSGTRLTVV.

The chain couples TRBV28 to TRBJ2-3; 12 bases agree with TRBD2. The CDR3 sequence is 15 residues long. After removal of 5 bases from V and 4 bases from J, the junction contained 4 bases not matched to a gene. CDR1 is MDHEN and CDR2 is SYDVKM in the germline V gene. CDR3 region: CASSQTSGRPDTQYF. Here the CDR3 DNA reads TGTGCCAGCAGTCAAACTAGCGGGAGGCCAGATACGCAGTATTTT.

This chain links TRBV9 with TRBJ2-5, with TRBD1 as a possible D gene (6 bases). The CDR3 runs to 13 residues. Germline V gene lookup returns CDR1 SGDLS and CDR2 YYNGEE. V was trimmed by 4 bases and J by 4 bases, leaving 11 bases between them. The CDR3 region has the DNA TGTGCCAGCAGCATCGGACAGCGAGAGACCCAGTACTTC. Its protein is CASSIGQRETQYF.

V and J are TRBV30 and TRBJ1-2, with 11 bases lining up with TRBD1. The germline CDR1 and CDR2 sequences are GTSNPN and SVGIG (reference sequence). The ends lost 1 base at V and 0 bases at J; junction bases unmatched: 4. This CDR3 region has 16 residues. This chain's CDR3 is CAWSAKDRGPNYGYTF. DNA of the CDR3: TGTGCCTGGAGTGCTAAGGACAGGGGGCCTAACTATGGCTACACCTTC.

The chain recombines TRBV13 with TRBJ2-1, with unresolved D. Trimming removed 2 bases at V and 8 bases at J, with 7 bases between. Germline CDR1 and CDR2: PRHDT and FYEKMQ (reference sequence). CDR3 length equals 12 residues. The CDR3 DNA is TGTGCCAGCAGCTTACAGGCAGATGAGCAGTTCTTC. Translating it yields CASSLQADEQFF. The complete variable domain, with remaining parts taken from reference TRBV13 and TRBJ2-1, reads AAGVIQSPRHLIKEKRETATLKCYPIPRHDTVYWYQQGPGQDPQFLISFYEKMQSDKGSIPDRFSAQQFSDYHSELNMSSLELGDSALYFCASSLQADEQFFGPGTRLTVL.

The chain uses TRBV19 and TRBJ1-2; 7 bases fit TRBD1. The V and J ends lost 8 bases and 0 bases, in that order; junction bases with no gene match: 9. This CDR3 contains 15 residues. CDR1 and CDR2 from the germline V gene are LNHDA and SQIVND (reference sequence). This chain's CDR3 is CASRYSRGSNYGYTF. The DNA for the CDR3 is TGTGCCAGTCGTTACTCCAGGGGGTCTAACTATGGCTACACCTTC.

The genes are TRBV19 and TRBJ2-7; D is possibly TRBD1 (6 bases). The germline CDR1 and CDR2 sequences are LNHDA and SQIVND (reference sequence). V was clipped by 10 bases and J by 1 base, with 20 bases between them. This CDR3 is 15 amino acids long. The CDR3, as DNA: TGTGCCACCACCCCGGACAGACAGTCTTCCTACGAGCAGTACTTC. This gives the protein CATTPDRQSSYEQYF.

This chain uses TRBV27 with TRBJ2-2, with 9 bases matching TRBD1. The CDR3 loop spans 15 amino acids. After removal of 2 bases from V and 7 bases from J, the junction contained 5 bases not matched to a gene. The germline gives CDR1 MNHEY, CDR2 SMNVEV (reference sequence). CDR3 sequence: CASSLGGQGGGELFF. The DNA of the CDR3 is TGTGCCAGCAGTTTAGGGGGACAGGGCGGCGGGGAGCTGTTTTTT.